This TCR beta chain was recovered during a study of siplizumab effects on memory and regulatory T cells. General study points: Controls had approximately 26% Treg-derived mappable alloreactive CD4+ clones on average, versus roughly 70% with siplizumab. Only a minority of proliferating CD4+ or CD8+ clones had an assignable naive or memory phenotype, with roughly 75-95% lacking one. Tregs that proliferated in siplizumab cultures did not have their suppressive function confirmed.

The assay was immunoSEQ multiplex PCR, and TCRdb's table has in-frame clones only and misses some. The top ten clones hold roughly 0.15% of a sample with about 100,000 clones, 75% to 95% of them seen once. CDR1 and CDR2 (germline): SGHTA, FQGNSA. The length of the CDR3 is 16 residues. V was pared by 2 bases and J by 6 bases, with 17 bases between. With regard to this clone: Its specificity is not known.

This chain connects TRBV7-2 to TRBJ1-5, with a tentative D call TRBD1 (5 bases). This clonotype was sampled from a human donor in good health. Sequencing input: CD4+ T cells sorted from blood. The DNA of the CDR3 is TGTGCCAGCAGCTTAAGGGGCGTTTCATTCGGTCAGCCCCAGCATTTT. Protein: CASSLRGVSFGQPQHF.